What follows describes a single T cell receptor beta chain. The data were taken from a study of blood T cell repertoires in COVID-19. Across the study: Nucleic acid was either cDNA or gDNA, and it came from T cells, B-cell-depleted T cells, or PBMCs.

V lost 4 bases, J lost 7 bases, and 17 bases lay in between. This CDR3 region has 15 residues. From germline, CDR1 is SGHKS and CDR2 YYEKEE (reference sequence). Original processing methods: Estimation of nucleated cell counts was performed using reference gene primer amplification. Sequenced by immunoSEQ multiplex PCR; TCRdb stores in-frame clones only, minus some. The V and J calls and clone size are taken from that table; D and trimming were inferred from the DNA. The sample yields 120,000 to 150,000 clones, around 81% seen once. This rearrangement joins TRBV5-5 to TRBJ1-4; D possibly corresponds to TRBD1 (5 bases). The specimen sequenced was peripheral blood. The receptor comes from a woman between 50 and 59 years old with acute or convalescent COVID-19. The CDR3, as DNA: TGTGCCAGCAGCAACACCGGGACTCCCGGTGAAAAACTGTTTTTT. It is translated as CASSNTGTPGEKLFF.